This entry lists 23 T cell receptor beta chains sequenced from one sample in a study of T cell repertoires in cytomegalovirus infection. Using its own MiXCR run on the reads, TCRdb lists one record per CDR3 protein. The sample contains roughly 27,000 distinct CDR3 sequences, approximately 18% of which appear only once. No cognate antigen is known for these TCRs. This specimen consisted of CD8+ T cells from cultured PBMCs, obtained from culture after CMV antigen stimulation. These receptor sequences come from a human donor in good health (CMV status not recorded). Some clones in this sample may be carry-over from other donors' samples.

This rearrangement joins TRBV5-5 to TRBJ1-2, with 8 positions matching TRBD1. CDR1 is SGHKS, CDR2 YYEKEE, per germline (reference sequence). V trimming: 4 bases; J trimming: 7 bases; junction bases outside the gene matches: 6. CDR3 length equals 13 residues. CDR3 nucleotides: TGTGCCAGCAGCATCGACAGGGGCCGTGGCTACACCTTC. It yields the protein CASSIDRGRGYTF.

The rearrangement uses TRBV12-3 or TRBV12-4 and TRBJ2-7, with 10 bases matching TRBD2. With V trimmed by 6 bases and J by 0 bases, 11 bases remained unmatched. The CDR3 loop spans 17 amino acids. CDR3 sequence: CASRKGGSGGHSYEQYF. CDR3 nucleotide sequence: TGTGCCAGCAGGAAGGGGGGTAGCGGGGGGCACTCCTACGAGCAGTACTTC.

This clonotype occurred a few times. The chain recombines TRBV6-1 with TRBJ2-6; the D is unclear. Trimming removed 5 bases at V and 2 bases at J, with 13 bases between. The CDR3 spans 16 residues. Germline V lookup: CDR1 MNHNS, CDR2 SASEGT. The CDR3 is CASSQTPETGANVLTF. CDR3 sequence (DNA): TGTGCCAGCAGTCAAACGCCCGAAACTGGGGCCAACGTCCTGACTTTC.

V and J are TRBV7-9 and TRBJ1-2; 8 nucleotides match TRBD1. In germline, CDR1 is SEHNR, CDR2 FQNEAQ (reference sequence). The J segment lost 7 bases and the V segment lost 5 bases, leaving 9 bases of the junction unmatched. CDR3 length: 14 amino acids. CDR3 DNA: TGTGCCAGCAGCGAAATTCAAGGACAGGGTGGCTACACCTTC. As protein: CASSEIQGQGGYTF.

The chain recombines TRBV15 with TRBJ1-5; D remains ambiguous. The CDR3 runs 13 residues. CDR1 and CDR2 from the germline V gene are LNHNV and YYDKDF (reference sequence). Trimming removed 8 bases from V and 4 bases from J, with 12 bases in between. CDR3 DNA sequence: TGTGCCACCTGGGATACCCGGAATCAGCCCCAGCATTTT. This translates into CATWDTRNQPQHF. Complete variable domain (other parts from reference TRBV15 and TRBJ1-5): DAMVIQNPRYQVTQFGKPVTLSCSQTLNHNVMYWYQQKSSQAPKLLFHYYDKDFNNEADTPDNFQSRRPNTSFCFLDIRSPGLGDTAMYLCATWDTRNQPQHFGDGTRLSIL.

This clonotype was seen more than once but under ten times. The chain couples TRBV7-2 to TRBJ2-7, with D perhaps TRBD1 (5 bases). CDR1 is SGHTA, CDR2 FQGNSA, per germline. The CDR3 has 11 residues. The ends were cut back, 5 bases at V and 4 bases at J, with 6 bases in the middle. The CDR3 here is CASSPGYEQYF. For the CDR3, the DNA is TGTGCCAGCAGCCCAGGGTACGAGCAGTACTTC.

This clonotype has just one count. V and J are TRBV7-2 and TRBJ2-7; 9 positions agree with TRBD2. In germline, CDR1 is SGHTA, CDR2 FQGNSA. This CDR3 is 17 amino acids long. Losses at the gene ends were 5 bases for V and 5 bases for J; bases not matched to a gene: 16. CDR3 sequence: CASSLYLPLAGRHEQYF. The CDR3 nucleotides read TGTGCCAGCAGCCTCTATCTTCCCCTAGCGGGGCGTCACGAGCAGTACTTC.

The chain is built from TRBV6-6 and TRBJ2-7; D may be TRBD2 (5 bases). Trimming removed 2 bases at V and 0 bases at J, with 5 bases between. The CDR3 is 13 amino acids. Germline V gene data show CDR1 as MNHNY and CDR2 as SVGAGI (reference sequence). CDR3 sequence (DNA): TGTGCCAGCAGTTACACTAGCTCCTACGAGCAGTACTTC. Encoded protein: CASSYTSSYEQYF.

In its sample, this clonotype was seen a few times. J is TRBJ2-1 and V is TRBV7-9, with D unresolved. The V gene lost 5 bases and the J gene lost 10 bases, with 12 bases spanning the gap. The length of the CDR3 is 12 residues. The germline gives CDR1 SEHNR, CDR2 FQNEAQ (reference sequence). The CDR3 loop reads CASSDWSSEQFF. Here the CDR3 DNA reads TGTGCCAGCAGCGATTGGAGTTCGGAGCAGTTCTTC.

This clonotype was seen a few times. The rearrangement joins TRBV19 to TRBJ1-1, with D hard to call. Germline V CDR1 and CDR2: LNHDA, SQIVND (reference sequence). V was cut by 4 bases and J by 1 base, with 7 bases left in between. This CDR3 has 13 amino acids. CDR3 sequence: CASSTSGNTEAFF. In nucleotides, the CDR3 is TGTGCCAGTAGTACCTCTGGGAACACTGAAGCTTTCTTT.

The chain recombines TRBV5-8 with TRBJ2-1; possibly TRBD2 for D (6 bases). The germline CDR1 and CDR2 sequences are SGHTS and YDEGEE. CDR3 length: 15 residues. Deletions cut 4 bases from V and 3 bases from J, with 14 bases between. Written as DNA, the CDR3 is TGTGCCAGCAGCCCCCGGGACTTGGGCTACAATGAGCAGTTCTTC. Residues: CASSPRDLGYNEQFF.

The V call is TRBV6-5, the J call TRBJ1-5; 9 bases are a match to TRBD1. Germline CDR1 is MNHEY and CDR2 is SVGAGI. Unmatched junction bases numbered 7, after V lost 5 bases and J lost 5 bases. The CDR3 totals 15 residues. CDR3 bases: TGTGCCAGCAGTCTTTTCCGGGACAGGGATCAGCCCCAGCATTTT. This sequence encodes CASSLFRDRDQPQHF.

This clonotype is medium-sized (0.01 to 0.1%). The chain uses TRBV15 and TRBJ1-4; no clear D gene. V was trimmed by 5 bases and J by 8 bases, leaving 12 bases between them. Germline CDR1 and CDR2: LNHNV and YYDKDF (reference sequence). The CDR3 is 13 amino acids. The CDR3 loop reads CATSEEGGEKLFF. The DNA for the CDR3 is TGTGCCACCAGCGAAGAGGGAGGCGAAAAACTGTTTTTT.

This clonotype was recorded a few times. The V call is TRBV27, the J call TRBJ1-6, with TRBD1 as a possible D gene (5 bases). Germline V gives CDR1 MNHEY, CDR2 SMNVEV (reference sequence). The CDR3 consists of 14 residues. Between the trimmed V and J ends, which lost 6 bases and 3 bases, there was a span of 9 bases. In DNA, the CDR3 is TGTGCCAGCAGACAGGCTTACTATAATTCACCCCTCCACTTT. Protein product: CASRQAYYNSPLHF.

There are a few counts of this clonotype. The chain recombines TRBV7-9 with TRBJ2-1, with D possibly TRBD1 on 6 matching bases. Germline V gene sequence: CDR1 SEHNR, CDR2 FQNEAQ (reference sequence). The CDR3 has 12 amino acids. CDR3 bases: TGTGCGATTGACAGGACAGTCAATGAGCAGTTCTTC. Protein: CAIDRTVNEQFF.

This clonotype was observed a few times. The V gene is TRBV27, the J gene TRBJ2-1; D perhaps matches TRBD2 (5 bases). The germline CDR1 and CDR2 sequences are MNHEY and SMNVEV (reference sequence). V lost 8 bases and J 8 bases, leaving 16 bases between the germline ends. CDR3 length: 13 residues. CDR3 in DNA: TGTGCCAGCCAACGAGGGCCAAGCGATGAGCAGTTCTTC. It yields the protein CASQRGPSDEQFF.

This chain uses TRBV7-2 with TRBJ1-2; 8 nucleotides line up with TRBD1. With V trimmed by 4 bases and J by 7 bases, 8 bases remained unmatched. CDR1 is SGHTA and CDR2 is FQGNSA in the germline V gene. The CDR3 runs to 14 residues. CDR3 bases: TGTGCCAGCAGCTCGAACCAGGGGGCACTTGGCTACACCTTC. Translating it yields CASSSNQGALGYTF.

Only a few counts were recorded for this clonotype. The chain links TRBV4-3 to TRBJ1-5; 12 bases line up with TRBD1. The CDR3 has 15 residues. V dropped 3 bases and J dropped 6; count of bases not matched to a gene: 3. Germline CDR1 LGHNA, CDR2 YSLEER. The CDR3: CASSQGQGAFQPQHF. Written as DNA, the CDR3 is TGCGCCAGCAGCCAGGGACAGGGGGCATTTCAGCCCCAGCATTTT.

This clonotype showed up just a few times. V is TRBV7-9 and J is TRBJ2-1, with TRBD2 matching 9 bases. The CDR3 sequence is 17 residues long. V shed 5 bases and J 8 bases; nucleotides not matched to a gene: 16. Per germline, CDR1 SEHNR and CDR2 FQNEAQ (reference sequence). CDR3 region: CASSASPASGIPHEQFF. DNA for the CDR3: TGTGCCAGCAGCGCTTCCCCCGCTAGCGGGATACCGCATGAGCAGTTCTTC.

This clonotype showed up just a few times. This sequence joins TRBV20-1 and TRBJ2-7; the D is unclear. Trimming left V 0 bases short and J 0 bases short, with 12 bases between. Germline V gene lookup returns CDR1 DFQATT and CDR2 SNEGSKA (reference sequence). This CDR3 region has 15 residues. For the CDR3, the DNA is TGCAGTGCTAGAGATAAAGCCACAAACTCCTACGAGCAGTACTTC. Translation: CSARDKATNSYEQYF.

This clonotype showed up just a few times. This chain's CDR3 is CASSLAEGLPDTQYF. The CDR3 region has the DNA TGTGCCAGCAGCTTAGCGGAAGGACTACCAGATACGCAGTATTTT. The chain joins TRBV7-8 to TRBJ2-3; tentative D call: TRBD2 (6 bases). The V gene's germline CDR1 is SGHVS and CDR2 FQNEAQ. This CDR3 has 15 residues. With 0 bases removed from V and 4 bases from J, the gap between germline ends came to 11 bases.

The chain employs TRBV6-2 or TRBV6-3 and TRBJ2-3; 7 bases match TRBD2. Germline lookup yields CDR1 MNHEY and CDR2 SVGEGT. V shed 5 bases and J 2 bases; nucleotides not matched to a gene: 7. The CDR3 totals 15 residues. The CDR3 region is CASSLREVLTDTQYF. CDR3 nucleotides: TGTGCCAGCAGTCTCCGGGAGGTCCTCACAGATACGCAGTATTTT.

This clonotype was found a few times. The chain employs TRBV6-2 or TRBV6-3 and TRBJ2-5; 7 nucleotides agree with TRBD1. The CDR3 runs 15 residues. The junction had 5 bases not matched to a gene; V was cut back by 0 bases and J by 4 bases. CDR1 and CDR2 from the germline V gene are MNHEY and SVGEGT. CDR3 sequence (DNA): TGTGCCAGCAGTTACTCGACGGCAGGGGGAGAGACCCAGTACTTC. It translates to CASSYSTAGGETQYF.